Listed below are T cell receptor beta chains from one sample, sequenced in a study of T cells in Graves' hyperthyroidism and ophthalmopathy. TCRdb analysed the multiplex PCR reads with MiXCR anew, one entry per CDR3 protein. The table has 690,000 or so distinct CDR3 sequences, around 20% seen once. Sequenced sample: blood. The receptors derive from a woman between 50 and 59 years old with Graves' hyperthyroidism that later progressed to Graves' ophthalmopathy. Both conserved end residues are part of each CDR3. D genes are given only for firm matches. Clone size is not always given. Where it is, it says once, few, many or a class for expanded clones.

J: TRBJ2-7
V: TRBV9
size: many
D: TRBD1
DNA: TGTGCCAGCAGCGTCCAGGGGACAGGGATAATCGAGCAGTACTTC
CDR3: CASSVQGTGIIEQYF

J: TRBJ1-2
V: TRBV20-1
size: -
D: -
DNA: TGCAGTGCTGCTAGGGAGGGGGACTATGGCTACACCTTC
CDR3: CSAAREGDYGYTF

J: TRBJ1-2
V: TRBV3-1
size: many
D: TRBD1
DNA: TGTGCCAGCAGCCAAGGGACAGGGGGCGTAAACTATGGCTACACCTTC
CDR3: CASSQGTGGVNYGYTF

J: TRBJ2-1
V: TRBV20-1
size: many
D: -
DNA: TGCAGTGCTAGGCGGGTTGAGCAGTTCTTC
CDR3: CSARRVEQFF

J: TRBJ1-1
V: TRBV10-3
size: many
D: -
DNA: TGTGCCATCAGTCGGGAAAGGGGCACTGAAGCTTTCTTT
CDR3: CAISRERGTEAFF

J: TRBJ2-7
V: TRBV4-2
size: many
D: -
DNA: TGTGCCAGCAGCCAACCGCCCTCATACGAGCAGTACTTC
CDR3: CASSQPPSYEQYF

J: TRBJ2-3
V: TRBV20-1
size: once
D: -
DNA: TGCAGTGCTATACCTTCTAGCCGACGCACAGATACGCAGTATTTT
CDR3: CSAIPSSRRTDTQYF

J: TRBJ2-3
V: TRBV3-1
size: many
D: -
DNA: TGTGCCAGCAGCCAAATCAGGGAAGTGACAGATACGCAGTATTTT
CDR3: CASSQIREVTDTQYF

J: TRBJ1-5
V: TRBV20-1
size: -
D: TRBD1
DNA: TGCAGTGCTAAGCGGACAGGGGACAATCAGCCCCAGCATTTT
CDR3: CSAKRTGDNQPQHF

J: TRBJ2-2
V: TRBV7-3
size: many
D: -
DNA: TGTGCCAGCAGCTTACTGGTGTCGAACACCGGGGAGCTGTTTTTT
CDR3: CASSLLVSNTGELFF

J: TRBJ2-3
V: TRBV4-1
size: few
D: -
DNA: TGCGCCAGCAGCCAAGATCCGGGACTCGGCACAGATACGCAGTATTTT
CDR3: CASSQDPGLGTDTQYF

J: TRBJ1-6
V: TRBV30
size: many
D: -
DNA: TGTGCCTGGAGTGTCAGTGTGGTCGGCGAATCACCCCTCCACTTT
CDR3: CAWSVSVVGESPLHF

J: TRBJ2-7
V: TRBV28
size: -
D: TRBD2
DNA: TGTGCCAGCAGCGGGTCTAGCGGGTACGAGCAGTACTTC
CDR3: CASSGSSGYEQYF

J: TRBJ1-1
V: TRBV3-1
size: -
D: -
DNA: TGTGCCAGCAGCCAAGTCCCACGGACTAGCTACACTGAAGCTTTCTTT
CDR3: CASSQVPRTSYTEAFF

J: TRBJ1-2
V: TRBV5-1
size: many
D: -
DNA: TGCGCCAGCAGCTTGTTAAGAGGAAATGGCTACACCTTC
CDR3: CASSLLRGNGYTF

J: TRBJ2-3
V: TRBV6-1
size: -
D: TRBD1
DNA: TGTGCCAGCAGTAGGACAGGGATATCGCAGTATTTT
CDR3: CASSRTGISQYF

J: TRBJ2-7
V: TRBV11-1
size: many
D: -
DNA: TGTGCCAGCAGCTACGGGACGTATAGCTCCTACGAGCAGTACTTC
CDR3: CASSYGTYSSYEQYF

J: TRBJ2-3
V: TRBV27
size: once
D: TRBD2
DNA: TGTGCCAGCAGTTTAGGCCCAGCGGGGGGGCCGGTTACAGATACGCAGTATTTT
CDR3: CASSLGPAGGPVTDTQYF

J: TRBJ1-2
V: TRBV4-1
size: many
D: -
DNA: TGCGCCAGCAGCCAAGATCCCGGGCGTGGCTACACCTTC
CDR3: CASSQDPGRGYTF

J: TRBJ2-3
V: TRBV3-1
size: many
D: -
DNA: TGTGCCAGCAGCCAAGGCCGCCCAAATCTCACAGATACGCAGTATTTT
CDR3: CASSQGRPNLTDTQYF

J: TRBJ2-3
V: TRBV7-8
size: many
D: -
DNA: TGTGCCAGCAGCCCGATGGGGGGCGGCACAGATACGCAGTATTTT
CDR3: CASSPMGGGTDTQYF

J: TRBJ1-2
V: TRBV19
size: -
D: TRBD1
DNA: TGTGCCAGTAGTATACTTAAGGGACAGGGGTCGAACTATGGCTACACCTTC
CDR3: CASSILKGQGSNYGYTF

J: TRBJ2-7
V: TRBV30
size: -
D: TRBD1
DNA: TGTGCCTGGGTGCCGGGACAGGGGATCGGCGAGCAGTACTTC
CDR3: CAWVPGQGIGEQYF

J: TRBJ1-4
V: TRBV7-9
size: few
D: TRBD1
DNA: TGTGCCAGCAGCCGTTCCCCCGGGACAGTAAATGAAAAACTGTTTTTT
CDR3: CASSRSPGTVNEKLFF

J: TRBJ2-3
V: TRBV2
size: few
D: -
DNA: TGTGCCAGCGTGTTAGGGGGAGGCACAGATACGCAGTATTTT
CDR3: CASVLGGGTDTQYF